This T cell receptor (beta chain) originates from a study of T cell changes during pregnancy in multiple sclerosis. Repertoires were generated with immunoSEQ multiplex PCR, while TCRdb's copy carries only in-frame clones and drops some. The sample records tens of thousands of clones, 93% being singletons. Germline V gene data show CDR1 as SGDLS and CDR2 as YYNGEE. CDR3 length equals 14 residues. The germline V and J ends were trimmed by 0 bases and 8 bases, with 12 bases remaining between them. The chain uses TRBV9 and TRBJ1-3; D possibly corresponds to TRBD1 (5 bases). This receptor was taken from a female donor with multiple sclerosis, enrolled in a pregnancy study. Sequenced here: peripheral blood, sampled in the second trimester of pregnancy. The CDR3 region has the DNA TGTGCCAGCAGCGTAGGTTGGGAAGGGGACACCATATATTTT. Encoded protein: CASSVGWEGDTIYF.